This T cell receptor beta chain was obtained from a study of control samples from healthy donors and cancer patients. The data were produced by immunoSEQ multiplex PCR, yet TCRdb's version contains in-frame clones alone and is incomplete. The repertoire consists of roughly 120,000 clones, with more than 75% occurring once and the leading ten covering 2.3%. V was cut by 5 bases and J by 4 bases, with 19 bases left in between. CDR3 length: 16 amino acids. Germline V gene lookup returns CDR1 WSHSY and CDR2 SAAADI. Sequencing was done on a sample of blood. J is TRBJ2-3 and V is TRBV10-2; D is perhaps TRBD1 (6 bases). This TCR was recovered from a woman aged 70-85 years in good health. In nucleotides, the CDR3 is TGCGCCAGCAGTTTACTCGGCGTTCAGGGGTCAGATACGCAGTATTTT. This encodes CASSLLGVQGSDTQYF.